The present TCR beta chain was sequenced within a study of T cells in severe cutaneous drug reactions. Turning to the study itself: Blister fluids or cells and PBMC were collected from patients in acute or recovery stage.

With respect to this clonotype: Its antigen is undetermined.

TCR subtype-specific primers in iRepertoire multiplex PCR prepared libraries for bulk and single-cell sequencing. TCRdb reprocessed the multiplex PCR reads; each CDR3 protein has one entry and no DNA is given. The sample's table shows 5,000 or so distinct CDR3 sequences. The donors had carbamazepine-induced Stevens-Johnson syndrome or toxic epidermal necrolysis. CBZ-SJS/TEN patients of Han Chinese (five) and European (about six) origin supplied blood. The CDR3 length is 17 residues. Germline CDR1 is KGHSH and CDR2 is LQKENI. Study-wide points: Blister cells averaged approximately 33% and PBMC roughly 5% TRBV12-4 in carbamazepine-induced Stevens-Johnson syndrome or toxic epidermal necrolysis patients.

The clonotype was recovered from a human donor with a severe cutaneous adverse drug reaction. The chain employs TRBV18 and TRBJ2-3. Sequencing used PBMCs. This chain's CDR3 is CASSPAAGFTFTDTQYF.